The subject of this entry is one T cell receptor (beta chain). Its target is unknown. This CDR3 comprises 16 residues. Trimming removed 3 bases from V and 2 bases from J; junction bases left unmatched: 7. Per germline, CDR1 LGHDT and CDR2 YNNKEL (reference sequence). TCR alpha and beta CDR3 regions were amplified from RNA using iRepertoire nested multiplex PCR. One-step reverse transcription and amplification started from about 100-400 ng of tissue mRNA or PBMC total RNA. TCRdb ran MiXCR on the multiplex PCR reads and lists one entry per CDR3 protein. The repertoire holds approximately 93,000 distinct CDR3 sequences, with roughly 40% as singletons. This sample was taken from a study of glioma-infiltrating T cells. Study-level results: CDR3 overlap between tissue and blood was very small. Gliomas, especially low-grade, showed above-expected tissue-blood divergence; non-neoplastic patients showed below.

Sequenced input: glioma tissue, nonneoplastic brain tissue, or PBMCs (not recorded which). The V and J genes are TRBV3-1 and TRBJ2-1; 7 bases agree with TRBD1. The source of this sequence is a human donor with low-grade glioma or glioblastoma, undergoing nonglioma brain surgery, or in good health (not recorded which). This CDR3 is CASSQANRGTYNEQFF. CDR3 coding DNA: TGTGCCAGCAGCCAGGCGAACAGGGGAACCTACAATGAGCAGTTCTTC.